This T cell receptor beta chain was found in a study of T cell clonotyping in hematopoietic cell transplantation. TCRdb's table, derived via immunoSEQ multiplex PCR, lists solely in-frame clones and lacks some. The repertoire holds about 9,200 clones, with around 97% as singletons. This CDR3 has 15 amino acids. V lost 5 bases, J lost 5 bases, and 15 bases lay in between. Germline V gene sequence: CDR1 SGHTA, CDR2 FQGNSA. This material consisted of peripheral blood mononuclear cells, taken 100 days after allogeneic stem cell transplant. The source of this sequence is a male patient in his sixties or seventies who had an allogeneic stem cell transplant from a related donor, so the T cells may come from the graft donor. Some clones in this sample may be carry-over from other donors' samples. This chain links TRBV7-2 with TRBJ1-4; no reliable D call. CDR3 nucleotide sequence: TGTGCCAGCAGCACCCAACAAGGTGCGAATGAAAAACTGTTTTTT. It encodes CASSTQQGANEKLFF. Full variable domain (rest looked up from reference TRBV7-2 and TRBJ1-4): GAGVSQSPSNKVTEKGKDVELRCDPISGHTALYWYRQSLGQGLEFLIYFQGNSAPDKSGLPSDRFSAERTGGSVSTLTIQRTQQEDSAVYLCASSTQQGANEKLFFGSGTQLSVL.